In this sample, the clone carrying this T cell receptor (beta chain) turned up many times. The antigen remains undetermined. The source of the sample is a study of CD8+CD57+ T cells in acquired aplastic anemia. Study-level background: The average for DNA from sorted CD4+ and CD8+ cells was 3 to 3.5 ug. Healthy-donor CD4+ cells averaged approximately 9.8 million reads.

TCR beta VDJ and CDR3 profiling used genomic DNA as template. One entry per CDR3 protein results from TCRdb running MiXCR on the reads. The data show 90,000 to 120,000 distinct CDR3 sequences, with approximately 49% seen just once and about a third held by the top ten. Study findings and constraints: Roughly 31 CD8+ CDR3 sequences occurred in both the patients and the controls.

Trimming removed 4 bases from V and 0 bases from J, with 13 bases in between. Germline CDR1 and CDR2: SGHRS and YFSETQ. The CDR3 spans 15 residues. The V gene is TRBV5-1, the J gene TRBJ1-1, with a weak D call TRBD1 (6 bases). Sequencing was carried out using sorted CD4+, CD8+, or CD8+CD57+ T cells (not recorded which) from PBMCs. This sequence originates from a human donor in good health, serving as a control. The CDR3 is CASSTYGQLNTEAFF. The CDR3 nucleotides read TGCGCCAGCAGCACCTACGGACAGCTGAACACTGAAGCTTTCTTT.